This record covers a single T cell receptor (beta chain). The junction had 3 bases not matched to a gene; V was cut back by 2 bases and J by 2 bases. CDR3 size: 14 residues. Germline V gene sequence: CDR1 KGHSH, CDR2 LQKENI. The sample comes from a study of blood T cell repertoires in COVID-19. Study background: Sites across the United States, Italy and Spain contributed samples from acute and convalescent COVID-19.

The method was immunoSEQ multiplex PCR; TCRdb's version includes in-frame clones alone and lacks a portion of them. The data contain around 300,000 clones, roughly 90% of them singletons. V gene TRBV18 combines with J gene TRBJ2-7; 7 bases map to TRBD1. Specimen: peripheral blood. This receptor was taken from a woman between 25 and 40 years old with active or convalescent COVID-19. Here the CDR3 DNA reads TGTGCCAGCTCACCAAGGACAGGCACCTACGAGCAGTACTTC. Its translation: CASSPRTGTYEQYF.